This passage covers 9 T cell receptor beta chains from one sample sequenced in a study of blood T cell repertoires in COVID-19. The protocol was immunoSEQ multiplex PCR, while the TCRdb copy is restricted to in-frame clones and leaves out a portion. Found here are about 110,000 clones, about 84% of them singletons; the top ten hold approximately 1.5%. What was sequenced was peripheral blood. All receptors derive from a man aged 50 or older with acute or convalescent COVID-19.

The chain uses TRBV7-9 and TRBJ2-7; 8 bases fit TRBD1. Per the germline V gene, CDR1 is SEHNR and CDR2 is FQNEAQ (reference sequence). The CDR3 is made up of 15 amino acids. Trimming took 5 bases from V and 5 from J; bases not matched to a gene: 11. The CDR3 loop is CASSSYSGGWNEQYF. CDR3 nucleotides: TGTGCCAGCAGCAGTTATTCAGGGGGCTGGAACGAGCAGTACTTC.

The V and J genes are TRBV3-1 (or the pseudogene TRBV3-2) and TRBJ1-6; no reliable D call. Trimming took off 0 bases at V and 8 bases at J, with 11 bases between the two ends. This CDR3 spans 15 amino acids. Per germline, CDR1 LGHDT and CDR2 YNNKEL (reference sequence). The DNA of the CDR3 is TGTGCCAGCAGCCAAGAGGCTGTCTTGGATTCACCCCTCCACTTT. This encodes CASSQEAVLDSPLHF.

The V gene is TRBV28, the J gene TRBJ1-1; tentative D call: TRBD1 (6 bases). Trimming removed 1 base at V and 4 bases at J, with 13 bases between. There are 15 residues in the CDR3. The germline V gene encodes CDR1 MDHEN and CDR2 SYDVKM. The CDR3 DNA follows: TGTGCCAGCAGTTTATCGGGACATGAAACCACTGAAGCTTTCTTT. Protein sequence: CASSLSGHETTEAFF. Full variable domain (missing parts from reference TRBV28 and TRBJ1-1): DVKVTQSSRYLVKRTGEKVFLECVQDMDHENMFWYRQDPGLGLRLIYFSYDVKMKEKGDIPEGYSVSREKKERFSLILESASTNQTSMYLCASSLSGHETTEAFFGQGTRLTVV.

The chain couples TRBV27 to TRBJ1-6; D is uncertain. Germline values: CDR1 MNHEY, CDR2 SMNVEV (reference sequence). Trimming took off 0 bases at V and 4 bases at J, with 10 bases between the two ends. CDR3 length equals 16 residues. The CDR3 coding sequence is TGTGCCAGCAGTTTATCGTTGGCGGCTTATAATTCACCCCTCCACTTT. Its translation: CASSLSLAAYNSPLHF.

The V and J genes are TRBV5-1 and TRBJ2-7, with 7 positions matching TRBD1. This CDR3 has 15 amino acids. The germline V gene has CDR1 SGHRS and CDR2 YFSETQ. V trimming: 3 bases; J trimming: 5 bases; junction bases outside the gene matches: 11. The chain's CDR3 is CASSSGKTGFHEQYF. In DNA, the CDR3 is TGCGCCAGCAGCTCGGGAAAGACAGGGTTCCACGAGCAGTACTTC. Full variable domain (remainder filled in from reference TRBV5-1 and TRBJ2-7): KAGVTQTPRYLIKTRGQQVTLSCSPISGHRSVSWYQQTPGQGLQFLFEYFSETQRNKGNFPGRFSGRQFSNSRSEMNVSTLELGDSALYLCASSSGKTGFHEQYFGPGTRLTVT.

The J gene is TRBJ2-1, the V gene TRBV18; TRBD2 matches at 12 bases. The germline CDR1 and CDR2 sequences are KGHSH and LQKENI. The ends lost 0 bases at V and 7 bases at J; junction bases unmatched: 4. This CDR3 is built from 16 residues. In nucleotides, the CDR3 is TGTGCCAGCTCACCACCTGGACTAGCGGGGCAGAATGAGCAGTTCTTC. Amino acid sequence: CASSPPGLAGQNEQFF.

The CDR3 region has the DNA TGTGCCAGTAGTATGAGGGTAACCTACGAGCAGTACTTC. Translated, it gives CASSMRVTYEQYF. The rearrangement uses TRBV19 and TRBJ2-7; TRBD2 is a possible D gene (5 bases). This CDR3 region has 13 residues. Deletions cut 3 bases from V and 2 bases from J, with 8 bases between. Germline V gene lookup returns CDR1 LNHDA and CDR2 SQIVND (reference sequence). Combining the CDR3 with reference TRBV19 and TRBJ2-7 gives the whole variable domain DGGITQSPKYLFRKEGQNVTLSCEQNLNHDAMYWYRQDPGQGLRLIYYSQIVNDFQKGDIAEGYSVSREKKESFPLTVTSAQKNPTAFYLCASSMRVTYEQYFGPGTRLTVT.

The chain links TRBV5-6 to TRBJ1-2, with a tentative D call TRBD1 (6 bases). Trimming removed 7 bases at V and 2 bases at J, with 12 bases between. The CDR3 is 13 residues long. Per germline, CDR1 SGHDT and CDR2 YYEEEE. The chain's CDR3 is CASRDTWNYGYTF. CDR3 DNA sequence: TGTGCCAGCCGGGACACGTGGAACTATGGCTACACCTTC.

The V and J genes are TRBV11-2 and TRBJ1-2; a possible D gene is TRBD1 (5 bases). The CDR3 contains 13 residues. Trimming removed 4 bases at V and 5 bases at J, with 11 bases between. The germline V gene encodes CDR1 SGHAT and CDR2 FQNNGV. This CDR3 is CASSSGLMYGYTF. In DNA form, the CDR3 reads TGTGCCAGCAGCTCGGGACTTATGTATGGCTACACCTTC.